These T cell receptor beta chains were read from a single sample in a study of blood T cell repertoires in COVID-19. Generated by immunoSEQ multiplex PCR, the TCRdb table keeps only in-frame clones and is missing some. The sample holds under 300,000 clones, 80% to 85% seen once. The sample was peripheral blood. All receptors come from a young woman with acute or convalescent COVID-19. The CDR3 runs from the conserved cysteine through the conserved F or W.

CDR3	length	V	J
CASTPWRDRSGNTIYF	16	TRBV19	TRBJ1-3
CASSYSYRERTSAHNEQFF	19	TRBV6-2/TRBV6-3	TRBJ2-1
CASSAGQAYTEAFF	14	TRBV5-1	TRBJ1-1
CASSYRRGQNNSNQPQHF	18	TRBV6-2/TRBV6-3	TRBJ1-5
CSANREERTEAFF	13	TRBV29-1	TRBJ1-1
CASSQVGGRAHTQYF	15	TRBV14	TRBJ2-3
CASSLGLAGGKNTGELFF	18	TRBV5-1	TRBJ2-2
CASSSAGELFF	11	TRBV9	TRBJ2-2
CASSDPTTGVGDYGYTF	17	TRBV25-1	TRBJ1-2
CASSQRGLAVYEQYF	15	TRBV5-1	TRBJ2-7
CASSELWAVEGYTF	14	TRBV10-2	TRBJ1-2
CSASIAGGRADTQYF	15	TRBV20-1	TRBJ2-3
CATSEGQGFPLDEQYF	16	TRBV24-1	TRBJ2-7
CASSPATGGADLNTEAFF	18	TRBV18	TRBJ1-1
CASSLVAGEVTGELFF	16	TRBV5-6	TRBJ2-2
CASSQEVEGSPYGYTF	16	TRBV4-3	TRBJ1-2
CASSLGSGANYGYTF	15	TRBV7-2	TRBJ1-2
CATAGLAGALGETQYF	16	TRBV19	TRBJ2-5
CASSVALEHYEQYF	14	TRBV9	TRBJ2-7
CASSLDGTSGIYNEQFF	17	TRBV7-6	TRBJ2-1
CASSFGGRSYNEQFF	15	TRBV28	TRBJ2-1
CASSTANEKLFF	12	TRBV5-4	TRBJ1-4
CASSSPRGANGYTF	14	TRBV11-2	TRBJ1-2
CASSQVYIVGQPGELFF	17	TRBV14	TRBJ2-2
CASSLESGTGSWRSNEQFF	19	TRBV5-1	TRBJ2-1
CASSPEPRDYEQYF	14	TRBV28	TRBJ2-7
CASSLGDSANQPQHF	15	TRBV7-2	TRBJ1-5
CASSQGLAGFRERGNEQFF	19	TRBV4-3	TRBJ2-1
CASSQAGGEQFF	12	TRBV4-3	TRBJ2-1